This TCR beta chain comes out of a study of chemoradiotherapy in HPV16-positive cancers. The study, taken as a whole, reports: The functional HPV-specific definition rests on just a couple of HPV16-positive patients.

CDR3 size: 17 residues. Germline trimming cut 0 bases from V and 7 bases from J; bases unmatched to any gene: 9. CDR1 is SGHRS, CDR2 YFSETQ, per germline. Worth noting for this clone: Antigen unknown.

Repertoires were sampled repeatedly during chemoradiotherapy. Sequencing used immunoSEQ multiplex PCR; TCRdb keeps in-frame clones, though not all of them. The sample has more than 9,000 clones; 75% to 80% are singletons. This chain links TRBV5-1 with TRBJ2-1; TRBD2 matches 11 bases. The sample was acquired from a patient who underwent chemoradiotherapy. The TCR was taken from a human donor with HPV-associated anogenital cancer. CDR3 coding DNA: TGCGCCAGCAGCTTGGGACTACTAGCGGGGGAGGGGAATGAGCAGTTCTTC. Amino acids: CASSLGLLAGEGNEQFF.